A selection of T cell receptor beta chains follows, all from one sample in a study of T-cell reconstitution after alpha-beta-depleted transplantation in children. TCRdb reprocessed the PCR reads via MiXCR and lists one record per CDR3 protein. The profile shows roughly 200,000 distinct CDR3 sequences, approximately 6.3% of them singletons. The starting material was PBMCs, obtained before TCRalphabeta/CD19-depleted stem cell transplant. The receptors derive from a boy under 10 years old with acute lymphoblastic leukemia, due to receive a stem cell transplant. CDR3s include the opening cysteine and the closing phenylalanine or tryptophan. A D gene is named only where the DNA matches it firmly. Some rows have no size entry. The others give once, few or many, or a class for an expanded clone.

>many|NA|14|TRBJ2-5|TRBV25-1
TGTGCCAGCAGTCAGAGGGGATCCCAAGAGACCCAGTACTTC
CASSQRGSQETQYF
>few|TRBD1|16|TRBJ1-6|TRBV5-1
TGCGCCAGCAGCTTGGAGGGAGGACAGGCGTCTTCACCCCTCCACTTT
CASSLEGGQASSPLHF
>many|NA|15|TRBJ1-4|TRBV28
TGTGCCAGCAGTCCCCCCACAGGGCTAGGCGAAAAACTGTTTTTT
CASSPPTGLGEKLFF
>many|NA|14|TRBJ2-2|TRBV7-2
TGTGCCAGCAGCTCGGGGCCTACCACCGGGGAGCTGTTTTTT
CASSSGPTTGELFF
>NA|NA|13|TRBJ1-5|TRBV27
TGTGCCAGCAGCAGAGGGGAGGGTCAGCCCCAGCATTTT
CASSRGEGQPQHF
>NA|TRBD1|17|TRBJ2-2|TRBV11-3
TGTGCCAGCAGCCGGATCACGGGACAGCAAAACACCGGGGAGCTGTTTTTT
CASSRITGQQNTGELFF
>few|NA|14|TRBJ2-7|TRBV12-3/TRBV12-4
TGTGCCAGCAGTTCCCCGACGGTGGCCTACGAGCAGTACTTC
CASSSPTVAYEQYF
>few|NA|15|TRBJ2-7|TRBV11-2
TGTGCCAGCAGCTCACTACGGGACTCGATCTACGAGCAGTACTTC
CASSSLRDSIYEQYF
>few|TRBD1|15|TRBJ2-7|TRBV5-1
TGCGCCAGCAGGAGGACAGGGGGGAGTTCCTACGAGCAGTACTTC
CASRRTGGSSYEQYF
>many|TRBD2|15|TRBJ2-2|TRBV4-2
TGTGCCAGCAGCCAAGAATGGGAGGGAGCCGGGGAGCTGTTTTTT
CASSQEWEGAGELFF
>many|NA|13|TRBJ1-1|TRBV29-1
TGCAGCGTTGAAGATCCAGGGGACACTGAAGCTTTCTTT
CSVEDPGDTEAFF
>NA|TRBD2|14|TRBJ2-3|TRBV20-1
TGCAGTGCTAGAGGGCCTAGCGGGAGAGATACGCAGTATTTT
CSARGPSGRDTQYF
>many|TRBD1|18|TRBJ2-3|TRBV28
TGTGCCAGCAGTTTATATGCGCCCGGGACAGGGGTCACAGATACGCAGTATTTT
CASSLYAPGTGVTDTQYF
>few|NA|14|TRBJ2-1|TRBV13
TGTGCCAGCAGGAAGGCTAGCAGTTACAATGAGCAGTTCTTC
CASRKASSYNEQFF
>many|NA|11|TRBJ2-1|TRBV12-3/TRBV12-4
TGTGCCAGCAGTTTACTGAGGGAGCAGTTCTTC
CASSLLREQFF
>many|TRBD2|13|TRBJ2-5|TRBV7-2
TGTGCCAGCAGCATAGCGGGACAAGAGACCCAGTACTTC
CASSIAGQETQYF
>few|TRBD1|13|TRBJ2-7|TRBV11-3
TGTGCCAGCAGCTTGACAGGGTTCTACGAGCAGTACTTC
CASSLTGFYEQYF
>NA|NA|15|TRBJ2-7|TRBV27
TGTGCCAGCAGTTTATCGGGTTTGGGGACCTACGAGCAGTACTTC
CASSLSGLGTYEQYF
>NA|TRBD1|14|TRBJ2-7|TRBV27
TGTGCCAGCATCCAACCACAGGGGGTATACGAGCAGTACTTC
CASIQPQGVYEQYF
>few|TRBD2|16|TRBJ2-5|TRBV7-2
TGTGCCAGCAGCTTAGTTACTAGCGGGGGGGCGGAGACCCAGTACTTC
CASSLVTSGGAETQYF
>few|TRBD2|16|TRBJ2-1|TRBV20-1
TGCAGTGCTAGAGATCTTGGCGGGAGTTTGTACAATGAGCAGTTCTTC
CSARDLGGSLYNEQFF
>many|NA|14|TRBJ1-5|TRBV3-1
TGTGCCAGCAGCCAAGGGGACAAAGACCAGCCCCAGCATTTT
CASSQGDKDQPQHF
>few|TRBD1|14|TRBJ1-2|TRBV20-1
TGCAGTGCTAGTCGGGCCGACAGGGGCTATGGCTACACCTTC
CSASRADRGYGYTF
>NA|NA|14|TRBJ2-7|TRBV5-1
TGCGCCAGCAGGGCAGCCCGAACTCCGACCGAGCAGTACTTC
CASRAARTPTEQYF
>NA|TRBD1|14|TRBJ1-1|TRBV3-1
TGTGCCAGCAGCCAGGACAGGGGAAGGACTGAAGCTTTCTTT
CASSQDRGRTEAFF
>many|NA|14|TRBJ2-2|TRBV4-2
TGTGCCAGCAGCTTCCCAGGGGACACCGGGGAGCTGTTTTTT
CASSFPGDTGELFF
>NA|NA|13|TRBJ2-7|TRBV30
TGTGCCTGGAGCCGCTCCGGCGGCTACGAGCAGTACTTC
CAWSRSGGYEQYF
>many|TRBD1|16|TRBJ1-2|TRBV28
TGTGCCAGCAGTAGGCCCGGGACAGAGACTAACTATGGCTACACCTTC
CASSRPGTETNYGYTF
>many|TRBD1|14|TRBJ1-1|TRBV5-1
TGCGCCAGCAGCTTGGTGGTGGGACAGGCTGAAGCTTTCTTT
CASSLVVGQAEAFF
>many|NA|12|TRBJ1-1|TRBV7-2
TGTGCCAGCAGCTTAGCGGGTTTGGGGGCTTTCTTT
CASSLAGLGAFF
>many|NA|14|TRBJ2-1|TRBV18
TGTGCCAGCTCACCCGGGCCTGCGGACAATGAGCAGTTCTTC
CASSPGPADNEQFF
>NA|NA|12|TRBJ1-2|TRBV7-9
TGTGCCAGCAGCGCGGGGATCATTGGCTACACCTTC
CASSAGIIGYTF
>few|TRBD1|17|TRBJ2-2|TRBV7-8
TGTGCCAGCAGCACCGAAGGACAGGGCTACTTGGGCGGGGAGCTGTTTTTT
CASSTEGQGYLGGELFF
>many|TRBD1|13|TRBJ1-5|TRBV29-1
TGCAGCGTTAGGACAGGGCTCGGGCAGCCCCAGCATTTT
CSVRTGLGQPQHF
>many|TRBD2|15|TRBJ2-1|TRBV28
TGTGCCAGCAGTCGACATAGCGGGAGCGGAAATGAGCAGTTCTTC
CASSRHSGSGNEQFF
>few|NA|14|TRBJ2-3|TRBV5-6
TGTGCCAGCAGCCCGGGACGGAGCACAGATACGCAGTATTTT
CASSPGRSTDTQYF
>many|NA|14|TRBJ2-2|TRBV3-1
TGTGCCAGCAGCCAAGATAAGGACCGCGGGGAGCTGTTTTTT
CASSQDKDRGELFF
>NA|NA|15|TRBJ2-5|TRBV13
TGTGCCAGCAGCTCCTCCCAGGGCCTACAAGAGACCCAGTACTTC
CASSSSQGLQETQYF
>few|NA|15|TRBJ2-7|TRBV7-2
TGTGCCAGCAGTTTCTCCGGGACTGACTGGGGCGAGCAGTACTTC
CASSFSGTDWGEQYF
>few|NA|16|TRBJ2-1|TRBV7-9
TGTGCCAGCGATAAGGGGACACGACAATACTACAATGAGCAGTTCTTC
CASDKGTRQYYNEQFF
>many|NA|12|TRBJ2-3|TRBV7-9
TGTGCCAGCAGCCCTGGGACAGATACGCAGTATTTT
CASSPGTDTQYF
>NA|NA|14|TRBJ2-2|TRBV20-1
TGCAGTGCTAGCGACAACCCGAACACCGGGGAGCTGTTTTTT
CSASDNPNTGELFF
>many|TRBD1|12|TRBJ1-1|TRBV20-1
TGCAGTCGAAGGACAGGGTACTCTGAAGCTTTCTTT
CSRRTGYSEAFF
>many|TRBD2|14|TRBJ2-1|TRBV24-1
TGTGCCACCATGGCGTCTAGCGGGAGACCTGAGCAGTTCTTC
CATMASSGRPEQFF